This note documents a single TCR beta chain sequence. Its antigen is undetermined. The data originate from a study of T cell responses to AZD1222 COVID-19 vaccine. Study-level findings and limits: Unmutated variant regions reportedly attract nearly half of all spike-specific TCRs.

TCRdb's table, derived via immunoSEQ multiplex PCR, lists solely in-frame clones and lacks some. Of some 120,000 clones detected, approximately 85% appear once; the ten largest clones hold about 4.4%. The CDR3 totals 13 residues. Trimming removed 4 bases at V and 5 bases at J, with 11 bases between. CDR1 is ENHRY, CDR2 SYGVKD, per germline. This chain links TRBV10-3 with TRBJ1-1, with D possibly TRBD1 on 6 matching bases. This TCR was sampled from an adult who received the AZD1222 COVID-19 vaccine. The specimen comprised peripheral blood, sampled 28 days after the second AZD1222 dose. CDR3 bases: TGTGCCATCAGTGCGTCAGGGGATACTGAAGCTTTCTTT. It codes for CAISASGDTEAFF.